This entry describes one T cell receptor (beta chain). This CDR3 contains 14 residues. Looked up from germline, CDR1 is MDHEN and CDR2 is SYDVKM. V lost 4 bases, J lost 5 bases, and 2 bases stayed unmatched. The entry originates in a study of blood T cell repertoires in COVID-19. In the source study's methods: Amplification with reference gene primers provided the estimates of nucleated cell counts. Sequencing was performed with immunoSEQ multiplex PCR; in TCRdb, only in-frame clones are kept and a portion is missing. V and J calls and clone size are as listed in that table; D and trimming were resolved from the DNA. The sample holds around 400,000 clones; 70% to 90% are singletons and the top ten take about 2.3%.

Source material: peripheral blood. The chain joins TRBV28 to TRBJ1-6; 7 bases fit TRBD1. This clonotype was obtained from a woman in her sixties with COVID-19, enrolled during active disease. CDR3 DNA sequence: TGTGCCAGCAGTTCGACAGGGAATAATTCACCCCTCCACTTT. Residues: CASSSTGNNSPLHF.